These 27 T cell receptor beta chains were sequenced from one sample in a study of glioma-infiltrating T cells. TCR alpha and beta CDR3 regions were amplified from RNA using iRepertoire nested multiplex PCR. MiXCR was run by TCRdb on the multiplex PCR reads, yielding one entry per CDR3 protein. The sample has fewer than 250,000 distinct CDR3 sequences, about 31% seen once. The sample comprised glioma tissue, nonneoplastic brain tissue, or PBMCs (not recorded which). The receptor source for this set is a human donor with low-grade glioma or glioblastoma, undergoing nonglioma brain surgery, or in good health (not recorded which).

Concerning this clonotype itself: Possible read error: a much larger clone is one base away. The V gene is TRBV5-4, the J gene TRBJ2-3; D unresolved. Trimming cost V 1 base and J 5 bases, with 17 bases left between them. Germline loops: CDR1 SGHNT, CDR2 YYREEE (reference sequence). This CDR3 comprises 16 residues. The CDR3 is CASSLIGLTGGDTQYF. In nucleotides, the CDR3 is TGTGCCAGCAGCTTGATTGGGCTAACGGGCGGAGATACGCAGTATTTT. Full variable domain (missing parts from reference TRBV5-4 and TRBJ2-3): ETGVTQSPTHLIKTRGQQVTLRCSSQSGHNTVSWYQQALGQGPQFIFQYYREEENGRGNFPPRFSGLQFPNYSSELNVNALELDDSALYLCASSLIGLTGGDTQYFGPGTRLTVL.

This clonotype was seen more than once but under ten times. The CDR3 is CASSPRQGLGYNEQFF. In nucleotides, the CDR3 is TGTGCCAGCAGCCCAAGACAGGGATTGGGCTACAATGAGCAGTTCTTC. The chain is built from TRBV7-8 and TRBJ2-1; 7 nucleotides agree with TRBD1. Germline lookup yields CDR1 SGHVS and CDR2 FQNEAQ. The J segment lost 3 bases and the V segment lost 5 bases, leaving 10 bases of the junction unmatched. The CDR3 sequence is 16 residues long. Combining the CDR3 with reference TRBV7-8 and TRBJ2-1 gives the whole variable domain GAGVSQSPRYKVAKRGQDVALRCDPISGHVSLFWYQQALGQGPEFLTYFQNEAQLDKSGLPSDRFFAERPEGSVSTLKIQRTQQEDSAVYLCASSPRQGLGYNEQFFGPGTRLTVL.

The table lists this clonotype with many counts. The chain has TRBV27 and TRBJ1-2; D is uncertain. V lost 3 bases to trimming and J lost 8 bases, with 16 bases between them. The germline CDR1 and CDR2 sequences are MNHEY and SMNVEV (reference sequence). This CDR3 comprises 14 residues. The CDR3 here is CASSFYPGSSGYTF. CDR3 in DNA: TGTGCCAGCAGTTTCTACCCGGGCAGTAGCGGCTACACCTTC.

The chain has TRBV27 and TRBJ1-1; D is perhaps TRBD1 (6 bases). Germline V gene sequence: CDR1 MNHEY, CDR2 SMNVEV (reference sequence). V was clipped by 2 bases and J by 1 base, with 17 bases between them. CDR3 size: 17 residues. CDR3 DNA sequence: TGTGCCAGCAGTTTAACTCGATGGGGGGCGCAGAACACTGAAGCTTTCTTT. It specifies CASSLTRWGAQNTEAFF.

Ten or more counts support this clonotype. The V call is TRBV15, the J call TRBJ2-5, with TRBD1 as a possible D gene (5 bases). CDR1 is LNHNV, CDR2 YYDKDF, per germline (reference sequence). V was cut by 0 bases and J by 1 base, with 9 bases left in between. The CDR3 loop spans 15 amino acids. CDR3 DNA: TGTGCCACCAGCAGAGACCCAGGGTTCCAAGAGACCCAGTACTTC. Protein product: CATSRDPGFQETQYF.

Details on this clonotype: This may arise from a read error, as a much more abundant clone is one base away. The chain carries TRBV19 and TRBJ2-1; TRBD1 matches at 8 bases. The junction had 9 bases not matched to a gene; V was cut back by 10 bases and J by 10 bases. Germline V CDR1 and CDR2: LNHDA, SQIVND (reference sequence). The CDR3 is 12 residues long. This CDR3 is CATGQGVYEQFF. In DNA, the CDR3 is TGTGCCACAGGACAGGGAGTCTACGAGCAGTTCTTC.

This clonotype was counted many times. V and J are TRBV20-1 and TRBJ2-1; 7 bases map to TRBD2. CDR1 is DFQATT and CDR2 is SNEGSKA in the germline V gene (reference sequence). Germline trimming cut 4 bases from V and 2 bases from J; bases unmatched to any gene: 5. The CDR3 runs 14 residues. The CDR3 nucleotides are TGCAGTGCTAATGGCGGGAGTCCCTACAATGAGCAGTTCTTC. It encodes CSANGGSPYNEQFF.

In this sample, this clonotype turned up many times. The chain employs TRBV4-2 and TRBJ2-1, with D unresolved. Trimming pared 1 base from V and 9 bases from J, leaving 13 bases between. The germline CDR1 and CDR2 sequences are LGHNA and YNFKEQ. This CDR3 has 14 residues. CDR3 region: CASSQAGRLGEQFF. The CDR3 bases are TGTGCCAGCAGCCAAGCTGGTAGACTGGGTGAGCAGTTCTTC.

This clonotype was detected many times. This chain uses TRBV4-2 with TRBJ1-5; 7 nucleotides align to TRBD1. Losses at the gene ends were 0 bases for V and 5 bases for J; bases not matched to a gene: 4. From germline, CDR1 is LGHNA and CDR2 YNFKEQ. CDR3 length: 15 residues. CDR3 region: CASSQEGGRDQPQHF. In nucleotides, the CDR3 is TGTGCCAGCAGCCAAGAAGGGGGCCGGGATCAGCCCCAGCATTTT.

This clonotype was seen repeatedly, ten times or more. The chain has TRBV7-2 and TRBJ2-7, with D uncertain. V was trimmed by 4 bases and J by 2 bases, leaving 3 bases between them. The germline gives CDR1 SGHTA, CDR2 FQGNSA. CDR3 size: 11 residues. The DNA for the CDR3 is TGTGCCAGCAGCTCCGCCTACGAGCAGTACTTC. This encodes CASSSAYEQYF. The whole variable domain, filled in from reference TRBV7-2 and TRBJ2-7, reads GAGVSQSPSNKVTEKGKDVELRCDPISGHTALYWYRQSLGQGLEFLIYFQGNSAPDKSGLPSDRFSAERTGGSVSTLTIQRTQQEDSAVYLCASSSAYEQYFGPGTRLTVT.

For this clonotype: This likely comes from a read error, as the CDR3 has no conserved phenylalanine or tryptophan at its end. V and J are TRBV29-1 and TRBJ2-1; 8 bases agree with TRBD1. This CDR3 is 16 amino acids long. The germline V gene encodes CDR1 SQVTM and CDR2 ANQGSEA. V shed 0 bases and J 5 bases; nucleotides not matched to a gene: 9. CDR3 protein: CSVEEWRTGRNNEQFS. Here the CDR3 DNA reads TGCAGCGTTGAAGAATGGCGGACAGGGAGAAACAATGAGCAGTTCTCC.

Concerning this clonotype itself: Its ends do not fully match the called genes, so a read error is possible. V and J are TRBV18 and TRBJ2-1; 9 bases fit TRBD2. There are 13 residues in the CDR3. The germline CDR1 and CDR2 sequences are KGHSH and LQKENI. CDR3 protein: CASSPGLANEQLF. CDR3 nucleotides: TGTGCCAGCTCACCCGGACTAGCGAACGAGCAGCTCTTC.

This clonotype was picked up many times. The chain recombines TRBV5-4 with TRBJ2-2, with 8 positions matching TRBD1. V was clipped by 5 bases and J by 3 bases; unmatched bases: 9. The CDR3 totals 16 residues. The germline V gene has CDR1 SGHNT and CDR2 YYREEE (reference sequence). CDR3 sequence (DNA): TGTGCCAGCAGGGTTCGACAGGGGCGAGACACCGGGGAGCTGTTTTTT. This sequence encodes CASRVRQGRDTGELFF. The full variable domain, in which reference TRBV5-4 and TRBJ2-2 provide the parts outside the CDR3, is ETGVTQSPTHLIKTRGQQVTLRCSSQSGHNTVSWYQQALGQGPQFIFQYYREEENGRGNFPPRFSGLQFPNYSSELNVNALELDDSALYLCASRVRQGRDTGELFFGEGSRLTVL.

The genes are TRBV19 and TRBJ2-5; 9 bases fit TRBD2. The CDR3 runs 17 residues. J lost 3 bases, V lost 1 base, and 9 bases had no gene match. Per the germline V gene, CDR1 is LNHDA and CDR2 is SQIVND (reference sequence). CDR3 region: CASSIARRLAAEETQYF. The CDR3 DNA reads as TGTGCCAGTAGTATAGCCCGTCGACTAGCGGCCGAAGAGACCCAGTACTTC.

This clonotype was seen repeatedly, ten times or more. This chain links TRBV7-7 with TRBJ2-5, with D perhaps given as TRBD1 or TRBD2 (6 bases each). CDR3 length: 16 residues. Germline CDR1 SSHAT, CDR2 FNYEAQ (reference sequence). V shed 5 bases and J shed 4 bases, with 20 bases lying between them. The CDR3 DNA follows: TGTGCCAGCAGCCTTCTTTTGGGGGGCATAACAGAGACCCAGTACTTC. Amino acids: CASSLLLGGITETQYF.

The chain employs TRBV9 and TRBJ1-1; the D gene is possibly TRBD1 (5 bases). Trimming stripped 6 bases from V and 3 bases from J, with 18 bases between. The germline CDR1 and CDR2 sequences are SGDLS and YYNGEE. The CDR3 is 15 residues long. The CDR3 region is CASTPMGGRDTEAFF. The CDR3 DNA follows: TGTGCCAGCACCCCAATGGGGGGACGGGACACTGAAGCTTTCTTT.

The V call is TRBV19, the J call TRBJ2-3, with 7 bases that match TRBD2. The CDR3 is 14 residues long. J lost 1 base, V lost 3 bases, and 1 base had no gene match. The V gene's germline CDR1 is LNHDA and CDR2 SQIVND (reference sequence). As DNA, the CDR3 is TGTGCCAGTAGTATTGCGGGGGGCACAGATACGCAGTATTTT. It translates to CASSIAGGTDTQYF. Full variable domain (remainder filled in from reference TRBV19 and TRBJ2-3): DGGITQSPKYLFRKEGQNVTLSCEQNLNHDAMYWYRQDPGQGLRLIYYSQIVNDFQKGDIAEGYSVSREKKESFPLTVTSAQKNPTAFYLCASSIAGGTDTQYFGPGTRLTVL.

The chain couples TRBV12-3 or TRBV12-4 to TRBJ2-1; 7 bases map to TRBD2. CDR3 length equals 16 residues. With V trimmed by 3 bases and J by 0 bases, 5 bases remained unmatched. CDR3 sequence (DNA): TGTGCCAGCAGTTTTGGTACTAGCGACTCCTACAATGAGCAGTTCTTC. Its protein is CASSFGTSDSYNEQFF.

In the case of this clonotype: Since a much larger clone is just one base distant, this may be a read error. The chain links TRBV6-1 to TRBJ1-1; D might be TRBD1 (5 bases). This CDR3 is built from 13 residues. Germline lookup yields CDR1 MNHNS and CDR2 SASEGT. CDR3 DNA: TGTGCCATCAGTGACGGGGCCTCGACTTGGACTTTCTTT. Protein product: CAISDGASTWTFF.

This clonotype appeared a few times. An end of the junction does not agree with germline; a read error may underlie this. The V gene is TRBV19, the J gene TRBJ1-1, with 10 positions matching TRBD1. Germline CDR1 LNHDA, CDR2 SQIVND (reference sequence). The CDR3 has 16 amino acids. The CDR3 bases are TGTGCCAGTAGGATAGGGGCCCCAGGACAGGGGGCTGAAGCTTTCTTT. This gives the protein CASRIGAPGQGAEAFF.

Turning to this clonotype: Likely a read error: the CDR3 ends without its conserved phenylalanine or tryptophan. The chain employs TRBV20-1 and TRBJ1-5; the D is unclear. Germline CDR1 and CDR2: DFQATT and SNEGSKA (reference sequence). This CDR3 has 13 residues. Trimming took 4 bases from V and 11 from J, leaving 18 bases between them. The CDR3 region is CSATGSRHTTQHS. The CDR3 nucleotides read TGCAGTGCTACAGGATCCCGACACACTACCCAGCATTCT.

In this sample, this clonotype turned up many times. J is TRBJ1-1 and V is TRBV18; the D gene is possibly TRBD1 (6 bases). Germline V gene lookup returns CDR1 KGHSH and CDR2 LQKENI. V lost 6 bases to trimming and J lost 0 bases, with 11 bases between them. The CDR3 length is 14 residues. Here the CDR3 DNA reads TGTGCCAGCTCTCCAGGGGCCTTGAACACTGAAGCTTTCTTT. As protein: CASSPGALNTEAFF.

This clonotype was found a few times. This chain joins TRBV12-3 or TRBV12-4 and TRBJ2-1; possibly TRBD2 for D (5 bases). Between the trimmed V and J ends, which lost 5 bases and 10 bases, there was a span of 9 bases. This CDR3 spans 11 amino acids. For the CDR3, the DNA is TGTGCCAGCAGTCGACCGGGGGAGCAGTTCTTC. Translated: CASSRPGEQFF.

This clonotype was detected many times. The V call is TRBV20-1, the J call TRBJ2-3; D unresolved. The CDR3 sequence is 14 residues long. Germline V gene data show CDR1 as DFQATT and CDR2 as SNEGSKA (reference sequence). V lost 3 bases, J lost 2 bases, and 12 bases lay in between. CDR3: CSASSTPFTDTQYF. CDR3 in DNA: TGCAGTGCTAGTTCGACTCCGTTCACAGATACGCAGTATTTT.

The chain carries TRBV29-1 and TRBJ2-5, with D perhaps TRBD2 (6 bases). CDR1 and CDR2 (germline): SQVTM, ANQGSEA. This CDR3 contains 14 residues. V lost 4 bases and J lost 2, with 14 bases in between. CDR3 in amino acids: CSVGRTGVQETQYF. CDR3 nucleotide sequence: TGCAGCGTTGGCAGGACGGGGGTACAAGAGACCCAGTACTTC.

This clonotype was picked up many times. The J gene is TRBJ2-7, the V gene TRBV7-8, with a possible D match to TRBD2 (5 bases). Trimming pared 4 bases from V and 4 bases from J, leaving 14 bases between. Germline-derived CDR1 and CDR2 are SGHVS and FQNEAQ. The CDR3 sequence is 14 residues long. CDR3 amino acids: CASSSPGGLYEQYF. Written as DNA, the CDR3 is TGTGCCAGCAGCTCACCCGGAGGACTTTACGAGCAGTACTTC.

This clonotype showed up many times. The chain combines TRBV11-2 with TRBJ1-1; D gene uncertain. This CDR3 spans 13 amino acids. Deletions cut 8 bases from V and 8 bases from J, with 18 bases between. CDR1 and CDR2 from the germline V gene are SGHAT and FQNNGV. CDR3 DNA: TGTGCCAGCGCTAAGCAAGAGAGGAGAGAAGCTTTCTTT. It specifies CASAKQERREAFF.